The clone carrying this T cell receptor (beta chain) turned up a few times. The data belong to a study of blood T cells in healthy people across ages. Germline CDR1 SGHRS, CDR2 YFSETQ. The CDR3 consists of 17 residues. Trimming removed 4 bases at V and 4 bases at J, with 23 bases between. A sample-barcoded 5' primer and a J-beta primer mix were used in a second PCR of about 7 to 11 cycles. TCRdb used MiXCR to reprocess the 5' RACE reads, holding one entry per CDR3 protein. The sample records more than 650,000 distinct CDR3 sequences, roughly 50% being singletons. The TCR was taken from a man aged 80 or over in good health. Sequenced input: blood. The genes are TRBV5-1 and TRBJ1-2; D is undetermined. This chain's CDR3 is CASSPHGGAGFVYGYTF. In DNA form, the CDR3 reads TGCGCCAGCAGCCCCCACGGTGGTGCGGGGTTCGTCTATGGCTACACCTTC.